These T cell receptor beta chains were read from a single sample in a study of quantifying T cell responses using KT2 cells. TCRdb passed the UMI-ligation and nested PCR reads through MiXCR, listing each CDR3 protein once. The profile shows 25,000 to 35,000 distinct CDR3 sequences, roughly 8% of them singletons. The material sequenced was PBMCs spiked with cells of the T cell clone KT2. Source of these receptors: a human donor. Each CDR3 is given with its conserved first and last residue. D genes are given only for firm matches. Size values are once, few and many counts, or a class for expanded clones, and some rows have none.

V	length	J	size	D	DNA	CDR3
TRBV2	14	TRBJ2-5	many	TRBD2	TGTGCCACGGACGGACTAGCGGCCCAAGAGACCCAGTACTTC	CATDGLAAQETQYF
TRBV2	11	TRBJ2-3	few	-	TGTGCCAGCAGTGGGGGCGGTACGCAGTATTTT	CASSGGGTQYF
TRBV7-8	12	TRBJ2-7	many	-	TGTGCCAGCAGTCTCGCGGTTTACGAGCAGTACTTC	CASSLAVYEQYF
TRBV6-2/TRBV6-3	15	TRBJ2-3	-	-	TGTGCCAGCAGTTACTCGAGGGAGGCCTACGATACGCAGTATTTT	CASSYSREAYDTQYF
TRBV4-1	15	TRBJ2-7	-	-	TGCGCCAGCAGCCAAGATCGAGACCGTTCCTACGAGCAGTACTTC	CASSQDRDRSYEQYF
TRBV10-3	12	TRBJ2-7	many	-	TGTGCCATCAGTGAGTTAGCCTACGAGCAGTACTTC	CAISELAYEQYF
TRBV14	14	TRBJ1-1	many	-	TGTGCCAGCAGCCAGTGGACGGGAAACACTGAAGCTTTCTTT	CASSQWTGNTEAFF
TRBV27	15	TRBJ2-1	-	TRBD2	TGTGCCAGCAGTTCGGCTAGCGGGAGGACAAATGAGCAGTTCTTC	CASSSASGRTNEQFF
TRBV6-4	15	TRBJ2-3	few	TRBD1	TGTGCCAGCAGTGTTACGGGACAGGGGGCAGATACGCAGTATTTT	CASSVTGQGADTQYF
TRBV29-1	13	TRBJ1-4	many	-	TGCAGCGTTGAGGTCCAGGGGCGTGAAAAACTGTTTTTT	CSVEVQGREKLFF
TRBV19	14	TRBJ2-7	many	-	TGTGCCAGTGGGAAGACTGAATTTTCCTACGAGCAGTACTTC	CASGKTEFSYEQYF
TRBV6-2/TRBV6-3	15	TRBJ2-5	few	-	TGTGCCAGCAGTTACGAGGGGGTCCGGGGAGAGACCCAGTACTTC	CASSYEGVRGETQYF
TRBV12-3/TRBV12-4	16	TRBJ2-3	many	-	TGTGCCAGCAGTTTGATAGGGCGGTTGAGCACAGATACGCAGTATTTT	CASSLIGRLSTDTQYF
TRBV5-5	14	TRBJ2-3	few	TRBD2	TGTGCCAGCAGCTTGGGCGCGGGGGGCGGTACGCAGTATTTT	CASSLGAGGGTQYF
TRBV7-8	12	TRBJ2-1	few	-	TGTGCCAGCAGCTTAGGACGGAATGAGCAGTTCTTC	CASSLGRNEQFF
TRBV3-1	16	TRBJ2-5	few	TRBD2	TGTGCCAGCAGCCAAGATTTGAGCGGGGGGTCCCGGGCCCAGTACTTC	CASSQDLSGGSRAQYF
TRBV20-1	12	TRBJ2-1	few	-	TGCAGTGCTAGGTTAGGAGTCAATGAGCAGTTCTTC	CSARLGVNEQFF
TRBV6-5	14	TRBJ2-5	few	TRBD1	TGTGCCAGCAGTTCCACAGGGGGATGGGAGACCCAGTACTTC	CASSSTGGWETQYF
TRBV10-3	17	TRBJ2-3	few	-	TGTGCCATCTGCGGACTGCGGAGGACGACGCGGCCAGATACGCAGTATTTT	CAICGLRRTTRPDTQYF
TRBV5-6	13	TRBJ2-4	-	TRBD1	TGTGCCAGCAGTTCGGACAGGAGAAGGGTTCAGTACTTC	CASSSDRRRVQYF
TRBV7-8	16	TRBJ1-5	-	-	TGTGCCAGCAGCCGGACTGGCTTGTATAGCAATCAGCCCCAGCATTTT	CASSRTGLYSNQPQHF
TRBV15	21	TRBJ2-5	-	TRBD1	TGTGCCACCAGCAGACAAACTCCGACAGGGGCCGGCCGCCGGCAGAAAGAGACCCAGTACTTC	CATSRQTPTGAGRRQKETQYF
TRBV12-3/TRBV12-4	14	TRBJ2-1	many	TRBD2	TGTGCCAGCAGCGCTAGCGGCACGAACAATGAGCAGTTCTTC	CASSASGTNNEQFF
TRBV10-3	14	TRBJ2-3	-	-	TGTGCCATCATGAAGGGGGTAGGCACAGATACGCAGTATTTT	CAIMKGVGTDTQYF
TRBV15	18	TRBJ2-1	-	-	TGTGCCACCAGCAGAGATTCCTACGGGGTAGGTTCCTACAATGAGCAGTTCTTC	CATSRDSYGVGSYNEQFF
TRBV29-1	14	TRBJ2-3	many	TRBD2	TGCAGCGTTGAACAAGCGGGAGCCCCAGATACGCAGTATTTT	CSVEQAGAPDTQYF
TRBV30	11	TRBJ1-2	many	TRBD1	TGTGCCAATACCAGGGGGGATGGCTACACCTTC	CANTRGDGYTF
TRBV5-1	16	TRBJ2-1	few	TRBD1	TGCGCCAGCAGCTTGGGTCTGGCAGGGGGTTACAATGAGCAGTTCTTC	CASSLGLAGGYNEQFF
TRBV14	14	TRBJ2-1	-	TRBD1	TGTGCCAGCAGCCAAAGGACAGGGTGGGCTGAGCAGTTCTTC	CASSQRTGWAEQFF
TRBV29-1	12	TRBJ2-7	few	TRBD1	TGCAGCGCTAGGACAGGGGCCTACGAGCAGTACTTC	CSARTGAYEQYF
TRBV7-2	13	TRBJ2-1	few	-	TGTGCCAGCAGCTTACAGACAGTCAATGAGCAGTTCTTC	CASSLQTVNEQFF
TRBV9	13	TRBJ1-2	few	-	TGTGCCAGCAGTCGGGACACAAACTATGGCTACACCTTC	CASSRDTNYGYTF
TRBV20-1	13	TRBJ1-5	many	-	TGCAGTGCTAGTTTTCTAGGAAATCAGCCCCAGCATTTT	CSASFLGNQPQHF
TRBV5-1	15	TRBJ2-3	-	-	TGCGCCAGCAGCTTTGCAGGGGCCTTCACAGATACGCAGTATTTT	CASSFAGAFTDTQYF
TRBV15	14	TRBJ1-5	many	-	TGTGCCACCAGCAGCCGTCAGATTTTACAGCCCCAGCATTTT	CATSSRQILQPQHF
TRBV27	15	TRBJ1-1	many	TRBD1	TGTGCCAGCAGTTCGCCGGGACAGGGGCTTTTTGGAGCTTTCTTT	CASSSPGQGLFGAFF
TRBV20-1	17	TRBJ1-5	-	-	TGCAGTGCTAGAGGTTTTGGGATGGGCGATAGCAATCAGCCCCAGCATTTT	CSARGFGMGDSNQPQHF
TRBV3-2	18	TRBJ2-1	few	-	TGTGCCAGCAGTCACCACCCCACGGGCTGGGGTGATAAAGATGAGCAGTTCTTC	CASSHHPTGWGDKDEQFF
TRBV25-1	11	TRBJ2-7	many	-	TGTGCCAGCAGCGGCGCCTACGAGCAGTACTTC	CASSGAYEQYF
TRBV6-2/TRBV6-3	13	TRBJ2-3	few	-	TGTGCCAGCAGTTACGGTGCGGCTGATACGCAGTATTTT	CASSYGAADTQYF
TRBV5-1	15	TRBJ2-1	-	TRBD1	TGCGCCAGCAGCCCAGCTTCGACAGGGGACTATGAGCAGTTCTTC	CASSPASTGDYEQFF
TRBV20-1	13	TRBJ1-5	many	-	TGCAGTGCTGCTGGGGGATACTATCAGCCCCAGCATTTT	CSAAGGYYQPQHF
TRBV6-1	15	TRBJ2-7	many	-	TGTGCCAGCAGTGAAGAGCTGGGCAGGCCGGACGAGCAGTACTTC	CASSEELGRPDEQYF
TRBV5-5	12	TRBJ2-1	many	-	TGTGCCAGCAGCTTTTTGGGCAATGAGCAGTTCTTC	CASSFLGNEQFF